This section outlines one T cell receptor beta chain sequence together with its context. Its antigen target is currently unknown. Base quality data are lacking; no much larger clone is found one base away. TCRbeta CDR3 regions were amplified from genomic DNA using the immunoSEQ Assay, a bias-controlled multiplex PCR. Per the authors' processing: The number of nucleated cells in each sample was estimated by amplification of reference gene primers within the assay. To quantify the absolute abundance of each unique TCRbeta CDR3 rearrangement, sequence reads were collapsed and filtered. For each sample, productive Simpson clonality was calculated as the square root of Simpson's diversity index across productive rearrangements. Sourced from immuneACCESS, this table was stored by TCRdb with only in-frame sequences that have V and J called. A share of the clones is absent; for the studies checked, an unresolved V gene accounts for under half, and the remainder has no known explanation. Clone size and the V and J calls come from that table; the DNA yielded D and trimming. In this sample the table shows about 140,000 clones, around 86% of which occur a single time. Roughly 4% of the sample goes to the ten largest clones.

This entry belongs to a study of blood T cell repertoires in COVID-19 (TCRdb year 2020). As for the study more broadly: Collaborator samples came from the United States, Italy and Spain and covered acute and convalescent phases of COVID-19. The material from the prospective study consisted of cDNA or gDNA derived from T cells, B-cell-depleted T cells, or PBMCs. Deeply sampled blood TCRbeta repertoires from subjects exposed to, actively infected with, or recovered from COVID-19 were included in the dataset. The repertoires were released in a freely available public database meant as a resource for research on the immune response to SARS-CoV-2. Samples came from the ongoing ImmuneRACE study (first 160 participants) plus 1,254 subjects from 6 global collaborators. The sample metadata nearly always contained a de-identified subject ID, COVID-19 status, age in years and sex. HLA class I and class II types, where available, came from metadata supplied by the sample provider rather than from assay-based typing. Broader findings and caveats from the paper: The quantity of clinical and demographic metadata differed by source and by participant and was supplied without curation.

Each collaborating institution followed its own protocols to collect whole blood in K2EDTA tubes. For TCRbeta analysis, collaborator samples were shipped as frozen whole blood, as isolated PBMCs, or as DNA extracted from either sample type. Including the terminal cysteine and phenylalanine, the CDR3 comprises 15 residues. Only CDR3 DNA is held: 45 bases, read in frame from base 1. Germline trimming: 6 bases from V, 2 bases from J; junction bases outside gene matches: 8. The germline V gene (reference sequence) supplies CDR1 SGHNT and CDR2 YYREEE. The sample taken for sequencing was peripheral blood. The V gene is TRBV5-4 and the J gene is TRBJ1-2; 9 bases in the middle match TRBD1. This sequence was found in a woman older than 75 with acute or convalescent COVID-19. The sequenced DNA: TGTGCCAGCACGGGAACGGGACAGGGCAACTATGGCTACACCTTC. Translation gives CASTGTGQGNYGYTF.